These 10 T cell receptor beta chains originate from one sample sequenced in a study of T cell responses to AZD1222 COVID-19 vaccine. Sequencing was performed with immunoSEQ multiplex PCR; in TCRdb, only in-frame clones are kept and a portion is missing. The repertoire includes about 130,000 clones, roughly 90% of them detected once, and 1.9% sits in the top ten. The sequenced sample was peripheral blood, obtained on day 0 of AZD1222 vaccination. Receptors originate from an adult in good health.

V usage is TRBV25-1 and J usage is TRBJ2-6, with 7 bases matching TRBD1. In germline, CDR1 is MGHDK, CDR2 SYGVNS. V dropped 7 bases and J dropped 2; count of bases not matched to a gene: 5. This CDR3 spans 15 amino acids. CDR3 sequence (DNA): TGTGCCAGCACCATTGGACAGGCTGGGGCCAACGTCCTGACTTTC. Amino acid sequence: CASTIGQAGANVLTF.

The CDR3 sequence is CASSLRYLNYGYTF. DNA for the CDR3: TGTGCCAGCAGTTTAAGGTACCTCAACTATGGCTACACCTTC. The chain is built from TRBV27 and TRBJ1-2; no definite D call. CDR1 MNHEY and CDR2 SMNVEV come from the germline V gene (reference sequence). Trimming removed 2 bases at V and 2 bases at J, with 9 bases between. The CDR3 contains 14 residues.

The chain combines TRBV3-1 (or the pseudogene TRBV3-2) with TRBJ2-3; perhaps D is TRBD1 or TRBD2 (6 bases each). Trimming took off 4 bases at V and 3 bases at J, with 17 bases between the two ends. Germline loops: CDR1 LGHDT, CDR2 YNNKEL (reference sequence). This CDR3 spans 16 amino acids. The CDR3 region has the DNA TGTGCCAGCAGCCTAACGGGGGCCAGGAGGACAGATACGCAGTATTTT. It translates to CASSLTGARRTDTQYF.

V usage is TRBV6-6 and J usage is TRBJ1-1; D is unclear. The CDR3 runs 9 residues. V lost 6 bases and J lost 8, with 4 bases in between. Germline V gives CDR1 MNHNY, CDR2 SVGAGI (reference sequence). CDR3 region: CASSQEAFF. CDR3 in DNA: TGTGCCAGCAGCCAAGAAGCTTTCTTT.

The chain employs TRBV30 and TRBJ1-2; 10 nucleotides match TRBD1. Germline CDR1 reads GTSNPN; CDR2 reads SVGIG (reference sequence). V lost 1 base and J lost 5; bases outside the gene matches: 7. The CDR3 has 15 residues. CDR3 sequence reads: CAWSGGQGSQYGYTF. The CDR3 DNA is TGTGCCTGGAGTGGGGGACAGGGGAGTCAATATGGCTACACCTTC.

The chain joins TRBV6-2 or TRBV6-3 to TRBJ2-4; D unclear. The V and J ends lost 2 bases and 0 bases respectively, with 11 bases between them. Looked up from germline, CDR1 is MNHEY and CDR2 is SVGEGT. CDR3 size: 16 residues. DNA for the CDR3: TGTGCCAGCAGTTACGGACGAGATCTAGCCAAAAACATTCAGTACTTC. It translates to CASSYGRDLAKNIQYF.

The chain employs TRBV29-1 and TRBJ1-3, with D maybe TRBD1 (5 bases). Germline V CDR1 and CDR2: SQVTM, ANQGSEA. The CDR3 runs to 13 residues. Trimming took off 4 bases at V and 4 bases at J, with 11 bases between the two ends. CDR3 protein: CSVGTGRGNTIYF. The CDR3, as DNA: TGCAGCGTTGGCACAGGAAGGGGAAACACCATATATTTT.

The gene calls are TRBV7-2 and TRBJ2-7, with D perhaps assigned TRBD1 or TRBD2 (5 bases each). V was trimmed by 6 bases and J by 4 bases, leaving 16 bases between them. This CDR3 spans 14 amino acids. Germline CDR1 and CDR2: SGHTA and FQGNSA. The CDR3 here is CASRDGVGVYEQYF. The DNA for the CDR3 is TGTGCCAGCAGGGACGGGGTGGGGGTGTACGAGCAGTACTTC. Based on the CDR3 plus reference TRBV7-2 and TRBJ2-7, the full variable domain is GAGVSQSPSNKVTEKGKDVELRCDPISGHTALYWYRQSLGQGLEFLIYFQGNSAPDKSGLPSDRFSAERTGGSVSTLTIQRTQQEDSAVYLCASRDGVGVYEQYFGPGTRLTVT.

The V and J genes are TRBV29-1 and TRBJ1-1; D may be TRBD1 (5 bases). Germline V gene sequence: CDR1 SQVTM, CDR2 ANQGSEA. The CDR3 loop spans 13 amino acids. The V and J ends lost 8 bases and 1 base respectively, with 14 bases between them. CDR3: CSTTTVSNTEAFF. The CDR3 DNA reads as TGCAGCACCACGACAGTGTCGAACACTGAAGCTTTCTTT.

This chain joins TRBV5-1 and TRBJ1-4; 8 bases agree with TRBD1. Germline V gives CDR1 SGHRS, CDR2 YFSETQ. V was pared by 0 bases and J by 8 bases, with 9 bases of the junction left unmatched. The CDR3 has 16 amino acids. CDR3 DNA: TGCGCCAGCAGCTTGGGGGACAGGCAGACGGGAGAAAAACTGTTTTTT. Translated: CASSLGDRQTGEKLFF.